Listed below are T cell receptor beta chains from one sample, sequenced in a study of cytomegalovirus exposure and HLA in healthy donors. Only in-frame clones appear in the TCRdb table, and some are missing; sequencing was by immunoSEQ multiplex PCR. The sample contains under 200,000 clones, roughly 85% of which appear only once. Sequenced: PBMCs. The receptor source for this set is a woman aged 18-29 years in good health and CMV-seronegative. Both conserved end residues are part of each CDR3. The order of the fields is CDR3 length, V gene, J gene, CDR3 protein.

cdr3_length: 16; v_call: TRBV28; j_call: TRBJ2-3; cdr3_aa: CASSLALAGYTDTQYF
cdr3_length: 15; v_call: TRBV6-5; j_call: TRBJ2-7; cdr3_aa: CASSYSELRGYEQYF
cdr3_length: 13; v_call: TRBV28; j_call: TRBJ2-7; cdr3_aa: CASGWASSYEQYF
cdr3_length: 16; v_call: TRBV5-1; j_call: TRBJ2-1; cdr3_aa: CASSSHLAGGFDEQFF
cdr3_length: 14; v_call: TRBV10-3; j_call: TRBJ1-2; cdr3_aa: CAISKGASDYGYTF
cdr3_length: 13; v_call: TRBV10-1; j_call: TRBJ2-7; cdr3_aa: CASSKSRGRGQYF
cdr3_length: 15; v_call: TRBV2; j_call: TRBJ1-1; cdr3_aa: CASREASSGGTEAFF
cdr3_length: 15; v_call: TRBV7-2; j_call: TRBJ2-1; cdr3_aa: CASSLAGAAYNEQFF
cdr3_length: 15; v_call: TRBV6-5; j_call: TRBJ2-1; cdr3_aa: CASSSGTGVGNEQFF
cdr3_length: 15; v_call: TRBV5-4; j_call: TRBJ2-6; cdr3_aa: CASSLTVVGANVLTF
cdr3_length: 12; v_call: TRBV6-6; j_call: TRBJ1-1; cdr3_aa: CASSKRRGEAFF